Presented here are 27 T cell receptor beta chains from one specimen sequenced in a study of OX40 agonist ivuxolimab in advanced cancers. TCRdb keeps only in-frame clones here, not all; method: immunoSEQ multiplex PCR. The sample shows roughly 140,000 clones, 85% to 95% of them seen only once. The source was CD4+ or CD8+ T cells sorted from blood, collected in a trial of the OX40 agonist ivuxolimab. The receptors were gathered from an adult with an advanced solid tumor such as melanoma, head and neck, liver or kidney cancer.

The chain couples TRBV18 to TRBJ1-1; 7 nucleotides match TRBD1. This CDR3 is built from 16 residues. Trimming at V came to 3 bases and at J to 4 bases, leaving 11 bases not matched to a gene. CDR1 and CDR2 from the germline V gene are KGHSH and LQKENI. CDR3 coding DNA: TGTGCCAGCTCACCCCCGATAACAGGGGACAGCACTGAAGCTTTCTTT. This translates into CASSPPITGDSTEAFF.

V and J are TRBV7-2 and TRBJ2-7, with unresolved D. Germline V gene lookup returns CDR1 SGHTA and CDR2 FQGNSA. The CDR3 runs to 14 residues. Between the trimmed V and J ends, which lost 5 bases and 0 bases, there was a span of 11 bases. CDR3 residues: CASSRTLNSYEQYF. CDR3 DNA sequence: TGTGCCAGCAGCCGGACCCTAAACTCCTACGAGCAGTACTTC. The full variable domain, in which reference TRBV7-2 and TRBJ2-7 provide the parts outside the CDR3, is GAGVSQSPSNKVTEKGKDVELRCDPISGHTALYWYRQSLGQGLEFLIYFQGNSAPDKSGLPSDRFSAERTGGSVSTLTIQRTQQEDSAVYLCASSRTLNSYEQYFGPGTRLTVT.

The rearrangement uses TRBV28 and TRBJ2-3; either TRBD1 or TRBD2 may fit D (5 bases each). V was shortened by 3 bases and J by 4 bases, with 5 bases between the two germline ends. The CDR3 totals 12 residues. Per the germline V gene, CDR1 is MDHEN and CDR2 is SYDVKM. The CDR3 loop is CASSLGADTQYF. The DNA of the CDR3 is TGTGCCAGCAGTTTGGGGGCAGATACGCAGTATTTT.

The count of this clone is one. This chain links TRBV5-1 with TRBJ1-2, with a tentative D call TRBD1 (6 bases). The CDR3 is 13 amino acids. CDR1 is SGHRS and CDR2 is YFSETQ in the germline V gene. V gave up 8 bases and J gave up 8 bases, with 19 bases separating them. The CDR3, as DNA: TGCGCCAGTACGACAGGACCCTCGGACGGCTACACCTTC. Residues: CASTTGPSDGYTF.

This chain uses TRBV11-2 with TRBJ1-2; D is possibly TRBD1 (5 bases). The CDR3 extends over 13 amino acids. Looked up from germline, CDR1 is SGHAT and CDR2 is FQNNGV. V lost 2 bases to trimming and J lost 7 bases, with 11 bases between them. The CDR3 loop reads CASSLPRELGYTF. Written as DNA, the CDR3 is TGTGCCAGCAGCTTACCCAGGGAGCTTGGCTACACCTTC.

The chain links TRBV5-1 to TRBJ2-2; 11 bases align to TRBD1. Germline CDR1 reads SGHRS; CDR2 reads YFSETQ. V gave up 4 bases and J gave up 5 bases; unmatched junction bases: 7. The CDR3 runs 16 residues. CDR3 loop: CASSLDRGRGTGELFF. CDR3 nucleotides: TGCGCCAGCAGCCTGGACAGGGGGCGAGGGACCGGGGAGCTGTTTTTT. The full variable domain, with the rest looked up from reference TRBV5-1 and TRBJ2-2, is KAGVTQTPRYLIKTRGQQVTLSCSPISGHRSVSWYQQTPGQGLQFLFEYFSETQRNKGNFPGRFSGRQFSNSRSEMNVSTLELGDSALYLCASSLDRGRGTGELFFGEGSRLTVL.

The chain couples TRBV11-2 to TRBJ2-7; 8 positions agree with TRBD1. Trimming cost V 4 bases and J 2 bases; bases outside gene matches: 7. Germline V gene data show CDR1 as SGHAT and CDR2 as FQNNGV. The CDR3 is 15 amino acids. The CDR3 DNA is TGTGCCAGCAGCTCCTGGGACAGGCCTCCCTACGAGCAGTACTTC. Encoded protein: CASSSWDRPPYEQYF.

The chain couples TRBV5-5 to TRBJ1-1; TRBD1 might be the D (5 bases). CDR1 and CDR2 (germline): SGHKS, YYEKEE (reference sequence). V shed 5 bases and J shed 4 bases, with 18 bases lying between them. This CDR3 spans 15 amino acids. CDR3 amino acids: CASRGASGRGTEAFF. The CDR3 region has the DNA TGTGCCAGCAGAGGAGCCTCGGGGAGGGGCACTGAAGCTTTCTTT. Based on the CDR3 plus reference TRBV5-5 and TRBJ1-1, the full variable domain is DAGVTQSPTHLIKTRGQQVTLRCSPISGHKSVSWYQQVLGQGPQFIFQYYEKEERGRGNFPDRFSARQFPNYSSELNVNALLLGDSALYLCASRGASGRGTEAFFGQGTRLTVV.

CDR3 sequence (DNA): TGCGCCAGCAGCCAAGTCCGGGGGGACGGGAATTCACCCCTCCACTTT. Translated, it gives CASSQVRGDGNSPLHF. This chain links TRBV4-3 with TRBJ1-6, with D perhaps matching TRBD1 (5 bases). Trimming stripped 1 base from V and 7 bases from J, with 14 bases between. The germline V gene encodes CDR1 LGHNA and CDR2 YSLEER. The CDR3 is 16 residues long.

To note about this clone: This sample includes further DNA sequences coding for the same CDR3. The V call is TRBV5-4, the J call TRBJ2-1; TRBD2 matches at 16 bases. The CDR3 runs 16 residues. CDR1 and CDR2 from the germline V gene are SGHNT and YYREEE (reference sequence). V trimming: 4 bases; J trimming: 10 bases; junction bases outside the gene matches: 8. Here the CDR3 reads CASSKGGTSGRGEQFF. The CDR3 region has the DNA TGTGCCAGCAGCAAGGGTGGGACTAGCGGGAGGGGGGAGCAGTTCTTC.

This chain uses TRBV5-4 with TRBJ2-2, with TRBD1 as a possible D gene (6 bases). Germline-derived CDR1 and CDR2 are SGHNT and YYREEE (reference sequence). This CDR3 comprises 16 residues. The V end was cut by 4 bases, the J end by 0 bases, with 13 bases between. The CDR3 sequence: CASSPWQGSNTGELFF. The DNA of the CDR3 is TGTGCCAGCAGCCCCTGGCAGGGGTCGAACACCGGGGAGCTGTTTTTT.

V and J are TRBV11-2 and TRBJ2-7; D gene uncertain. Germline CDR1 reads SGHAT; CDR2 reads FQNNGV. The CDR3 runs to 13 residues. V lost 2 bases and J lost 4, with 9 bases in between. The CDR3 loop reads CASSLIRVYEQYF. The CDR3 nucleotides read TGTGCCAGCAGCTTAATTAGGGTTTACGAGCAGTACTTC.

This chain connects TRBV5-5 to TRBJ1-1; D gene uncertain. Trimming pared 5 bases from V and 7 bases from J, leaving 21 bases between. CDR1 and CDR2 from the germline V gene are SGHKS and YYEKEE (reference sequence). The CDR3 runs to 15 residues. In DNA, the CDR3 is TGTGCCAGCAGTACGGGCGGGATCGCCCGAGGTGAAGCTTTCTTT. The encoded protein is CASSTGGIARGEAFF.

The chain employs TRBV6-5 and TRBJ1-1; D is undetermined. The germline V and J ends were trimmed by 0 bases and 6 bases, with 17 bases remaining between them. Per germline, CDR1 MNHEY and CDR2 SVGAGI. This CDR3 has 16 amino acids. For the CDR3, the DNA is TGTGCCAGCAGTTACTCGAGTTTCCATCGTCTCTCTGAAGCTTTCTTT. The encoded protein is CASSYSSFHRLSEAFF.

V and J are TRBV7-9 and TRBJ1-5, with D perhaps matching TRBD1 (5 bases). This CDR3 is built from 14 residues. CDR1 is SEHNR and CDR2 is FQNEAQ in the germline V gene (reference sequence). Trimming removed 5 bases at V and 6 bases at J, with 14 bases between. CDR3 DNA: TGTGCCAGCAGCCAGGACACCCCGGGTCAGCCCCAGCATTTT. Translating it yields CASSQDTPGQPQHF.

The chain recombines TRBV6-5 with TRBJ2-2, with a tentative D call TRBD1 (6 bases). V gave up 6 bases and J gave up 3 bases, with 11 bases separating them. The germline CDR1 and CDR2 sequences are MNHEY and SVGAGI. The CDR3 loop spans 14 amino acids. The CDR3 reads CASSNRVHTGELFF. The CDR3, as DNA: TGTGCCAGCAGCAACAGGGTCCACACCGGGGAGCTGTTTTTT.

The V gene is TRBV27, the J gene TRBJ2-7, with D possibly matching TRBD1 (7 bases). The CDR3 contains 14 residues. Germline CDR1 and CDR2: MNHEY and SMNVEV (reference sequence). Trimming pared 4 bases from V and 7 bases from J, leaving 17 bases between. Written as DNA, the CDR3 is TGTGCCAGCAGTTCTCAGGGGGGCTCCGGTGAGCAGTACTTC. Protein product: CASSSQGGSGEQYF.

This chain connects TRBV9 to TRBJ2-1; 13 bases align to TRBD2. From germline, CDR1 is SGDLS and CDR2 YYNGEE. This CDR3 contains 16 residues. Trimming took 4 bases from V and 5 from J; bases not matched to a gene: 6. The CDR3: CASSSRLAGGNNEQFF. Here the CDR3 DNA reads TGTGCCAGCAGCTCGCGACTAGCGGGGGGTAACAATGAGCAGTTCTTC.

The J gene is TRBJ1-2, the V gene TRBV30; perhaps TRBD1 as D (5 bases). V was clipped by 3 bases and J by 1 base, with 15 bases between them. The CDR3 has 15 residues. Germline V gives CDR1 GTSNPN, CDR2 SVGIG (reference sequence). The CDR3 loop reads CAWRGGSPFNYGYTF. DNA for the CDR3: TGTGCCTGGAGGGGGGGGAGCCCCTTTAACTATGGCTACACCTTC. Variable domain in full (rest from reference TRBV30 and TRBJ1-2): SQTIHQWPATLVQPVGSPLSLECTVEGTSNPNLYWYRQAAGRGLQLLFYSVGIGQISSEVPQNLSASRPQDRQFILSSKKLLLSDSGFYLCAWRGGSPFNYGYTFGSGTRLTVV.

The genes are TRBV7-9 and TRBJ2-3, with 12 bases matching TRBD2. The CDR3 has 17 amino acids. V was pared by 3 bases and J by 5 bases, with 9 bases of the junction left unmatched. From germline, CDR1 is SEHNR and CDR2 FQNEAQ (reference sequence). Here the CDR3 reads CASSFGLAGIGGDTQYF. In nucleotides, the CDR3 is TGTGCCAGCAGCTTCGGACTAGCGGGGATTGGGGGAGATACGCAGTATTTT.

The CDR3 protein is CSVEDSETQYF. In nucleotides, the CDR3 is TGCAGCGTTGAAGACTCAGAGACCCAGTACTTC. The chain carries TRBV29-1 and TRBJ2-5; no firm D call. This CDR3 contains 11 residues. From germline, CDR1 is SQVTM and CDR2 ANQGSEA. Trimming removed 0 bases at V and 4 bases at J, with 3 bases between.

V and J are TRBV6-1 and TRBJ1-1; TRBD1 agrees at 9 bases. The CDR3 consists of 18 residues. Germline trimming cut 2 bases from V and 0 bases from J; bases unmatched to any gene: 10. Per germline, CDR1 MNHNS and CDR2 SASEGT. The CDR3 sequence: CASSEKMGQGLVNTEAFF. Here the CDR3 DNA reads TGTGCCAGCAGTGAAAAGATGGGACAGGGTTTAGTGAACACTGAAGCTTTCTTT.

V gene TRBV7-2 combines with J gene TRBJ2-7, with D possibly matching TRBD2 (5 bases). The germline V gene encodes CDR1 SGHTA and CDR2 FQGNSA. The CDR3 has 14 amino acids. V was pared by 4 bases and J by 2 bases, with 12 bases between. The CDR3 region is CASSSGLSTYEQYF. In DNA, the CDR3 is TGTGCCAGCAGCTCCGGACTCTCCACCTACGAGCAGTACTTC.

This chain connects TRBV4-1 to TRBJ2-5; 7 positions match TRBD2. The ends lost 4 bases at V and 9 bases at J; junction bases unmatched: 8. CDR3 length equals 13 residues. In germline, CDR1 is MGHRA, CDR2 YSYEKL. CDR3 nucleotides: TGCGCCAGCAGCCTCAGCCCCCGGGGGGCCCAGTACTTC. As protein: CASSLSPRGAQYF.

The chain joins TRBV29-1 to TRBJ1-2; TRBD1 aligns across 7 bases. This CDR3 has 14 residues. The V segment lost 6 bases and the J segment 4 bases; nucleotides outside the gene matches: 11. From germline, CDR1 is SQVTM and CDR2 ANQGSEA. The CDR3 sequence is CSVLGQIESYGYTF. CDR3 bases: TGCAGCGTACTGGGACAGATCGAAAGCTATGGCTACACCTTC.

In this sample, this clone turned up once. The V gene is TRBV21-1, the J gene TRBJ2-7; TRBD1, the table's D call, was not compared with the DNA. TRBV21-1 counts as a pseudogene. This CDR3 is built from 15 residues. The CDR3 is CASSKGDRAFYEQYF. CDR3 nucleotides: TGTGCCAGCAGCAAAGGGGACAGGGCCTTCTACGAGCAGTACTTC.

The chain couples TRBV11-2 to TRBJ2-5; 13 bases align to TRBD2. Germline lookup yields CDR1 SGHAT and CDR2 FQNNGV. The CDR3 is 15 residues long. After removal of 5 bases from V and 6 bases from J, the junction contained 6 bases not matched to a gene. This CDR3 reads CASSPQGLAGKTQYF. In DNA, the CDR3 is TGTGCCAGCAGCCCCCAGGGACTAGCGGGAAAGACCCAGTACTTC.